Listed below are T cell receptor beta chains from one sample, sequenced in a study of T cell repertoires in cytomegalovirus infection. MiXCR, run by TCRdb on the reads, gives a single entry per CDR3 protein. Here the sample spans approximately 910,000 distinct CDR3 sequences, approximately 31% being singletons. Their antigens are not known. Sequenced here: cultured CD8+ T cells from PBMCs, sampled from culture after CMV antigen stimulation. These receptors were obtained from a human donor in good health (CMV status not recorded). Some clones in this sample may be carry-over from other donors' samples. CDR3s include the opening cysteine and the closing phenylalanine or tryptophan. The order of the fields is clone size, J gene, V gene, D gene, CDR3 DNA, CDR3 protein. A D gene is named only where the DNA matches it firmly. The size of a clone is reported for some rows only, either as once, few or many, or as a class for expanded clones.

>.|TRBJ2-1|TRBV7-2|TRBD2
TGTGCCAGCAGCCATGGGAGGGTTGGGCTTCGCTTCCCCTACAATGAGCAGTTCTTC
CASSHGRVGLRFPYNEQFF
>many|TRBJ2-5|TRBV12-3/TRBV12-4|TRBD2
TGTGCCAGCAGTCAAGGACTAGCGGGGGACCAAGAGACCCAGTACTTC
CASSQGLAGDQETQYF
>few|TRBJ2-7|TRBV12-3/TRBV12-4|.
TGTGCCAGCAGTTTATCGACAGGCCCCCACGAGCAGTACTTC
CASSLSTGPHEQYF
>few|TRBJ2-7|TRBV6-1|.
TGTGCCAGCAGTCAGACGGACTACCTTATCTACGAGCAGTACTTC
CASSQTDYLIYEQYF
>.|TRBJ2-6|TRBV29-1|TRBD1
TGCAGCGTTGGTGACAGGGTACGAGGGGCCAACGTCCTGACTTTC
CSVGDRVRGANVLTF
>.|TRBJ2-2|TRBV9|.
TGTGCCAGCAGTGTTAGGACTGATTTAAGGAGCGGGGAGCTGTTTTTT
CASSVRTDLRSGELFF
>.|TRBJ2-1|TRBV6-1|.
TGTGCCAGCACCTACGGCCCAAAGGGTTCCTACAATGAGCAGTTCTTC
CASTYGPKGSYNEQFF
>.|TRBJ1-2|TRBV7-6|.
TGTGCCAGCAGCCACAGGAGTTCTAACTATGGCTACACCTTC
CASSHRSSNYGYTF
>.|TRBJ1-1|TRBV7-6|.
TGTGCCAGCAGCTTAGCAGCCCCGGGACATGCGAACACTGAAGCTTTCTTT
CASSLAAPGHANTEAFF
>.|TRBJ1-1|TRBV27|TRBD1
TGTGCCAGCAGTTTAACACAGGGGACGTACGTAGCTTTCTTT
CASSLTQGTYVAFF
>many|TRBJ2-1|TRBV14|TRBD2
TGTGCCAGCAGCCACCCCGGGGAGGGGAAGTACAATGAGCAGTTCTTC
CASSHPGEGKYNEQFF
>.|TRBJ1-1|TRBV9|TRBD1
TGTGCCAGCAGCGAACCGAGACAGGGGGTATCCCGACCGAACACTGAAGCTTTCTTT
CASSEPRQGVSRPNTEAFF
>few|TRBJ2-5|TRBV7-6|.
TGTGCCAGCAGCTTAGTTAGGGACCACTTTACCGCTAACCAAGAGACCCAGTACTTC
CASSLVRDHFTANQETQYF
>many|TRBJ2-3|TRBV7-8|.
TGTGCCAGCAGCGACAGGGGACTAGCAAGAGATACGCAGTATTTT
CASSDRGLARDTQYF
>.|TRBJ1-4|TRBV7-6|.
TGTGCCAGCAGCAATGATGTAAAGGGCGGATTTTTTGAAAAACTGTTTTTT
CASSNDVKGGFFEKLFF
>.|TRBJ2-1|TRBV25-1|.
TGTGCCAGCAGTGAATGGTCCGGGGTCTACAATGAGCAGTTCTTC
CASSEWSGVYNEQFF
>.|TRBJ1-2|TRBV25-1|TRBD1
TGTGCCAGCAGTGAATCCCAGGGGGGGGGCTATGGCTACACCTTC
CASSESQGGGYGYTF
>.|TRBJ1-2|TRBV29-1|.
TGCAGCGCAGCGGGAGAAGATAACTATGGCTACACCTTC
CSAAGEDNYGYTF
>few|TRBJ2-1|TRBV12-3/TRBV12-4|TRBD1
TGTGCCAGCAGTTTCTTGGACAGGGGTACCCATGAGCAGTTCTTC
CASSFLDRGTHEQFF
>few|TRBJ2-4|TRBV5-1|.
TGCGCCAGCAGCTTGGGAGATCTACAAAACATTCAGTACTTC
CASSLGDLQNIQYF
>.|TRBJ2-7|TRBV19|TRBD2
TGTGCCAGTAGTATAGAGTTCCGGGACTACTCCTACGAGCAGTACTTC
CASSIEFRDYSYEQYF
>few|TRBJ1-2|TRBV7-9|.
TGTGCCAGCAGCTTAGCCGGGACCTTCCTTAGTGGCTACACCTTC
CASSLAGTFLSGYTF
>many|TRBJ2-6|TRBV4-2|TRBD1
TGTGCCAGCAGCCAAGAGACAGGGGGCGTCGGTGGGGCCAACGTCCTGACTTTC
CASSQETGGVGGANVLTF
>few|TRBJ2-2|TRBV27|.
TGTGCCAGCAGGGCCGGTTTGAACACCGGGGAGCTGTTTTTT
CASRAGLNTGELFF
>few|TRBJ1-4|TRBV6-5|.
TGTGCCAGCAGTTACAGGCCAGGGAGCATGGAAAAACTGTTTTTT
CASSYRPGSMEKLFF
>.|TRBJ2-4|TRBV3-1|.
TGTGCCAGCAGCCAAGATCATAAGAACATTCAGTACTTC
CASSQDHKNIQYF
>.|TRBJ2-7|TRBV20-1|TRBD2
TGCAGTGCTAGAGATCCGGAGTTAGCGGGGGCCTCGATCTACGAGCAGTACTTC
CSARDPELAGASIYEQYF
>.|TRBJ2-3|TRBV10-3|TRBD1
TGTGCCATCGGGCCCTTCCGGGACAGGGTTTCAGATACGCAGTATTTT
CAIGPFRDRVSDTQYF
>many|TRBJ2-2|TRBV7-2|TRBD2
TGTGCCAGCAGCTATATAGCGGGGGCGAACACCGGGGAGCTGTTTTTT
CASSYIAGANTGELFF
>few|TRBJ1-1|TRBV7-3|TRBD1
TGTGCCAGCAGCCCGCAGGGGGCCCACACTGAAGCTTTCTTT
CASSPQGAHTEAFF
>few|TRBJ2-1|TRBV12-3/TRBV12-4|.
TGTGCCAGCACCCGCATAAGAGGGACACTCAATGAGCAGTTCTTC
CASTRIRGTLNEQFF
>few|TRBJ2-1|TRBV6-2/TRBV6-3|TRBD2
TGTGCCAGCAGTTACTTTCGGGGGGCCTACAATGAGCAGTTCTTC
CASSYFRGAYNEQFF
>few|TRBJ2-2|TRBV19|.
TGTGCCAGTTCATACACGGGGGTCACCGGGGAGCTGTTTTTT
CASSYTGVTGELFF
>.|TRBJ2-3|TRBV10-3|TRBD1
TGTGCCATCAGTGAGCCGACAGGGGGGAAGGGAGATACGCAGTATTTT
CAISEPTGGKGDTQYF
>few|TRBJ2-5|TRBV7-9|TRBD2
TGTGCCAGCAGCTTCCCGGGACTAGCGGGGGATGAACAAGAGACCCAGTACTTC
CASSFPGLAGDEQETQYF
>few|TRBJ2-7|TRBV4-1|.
TGCGCCAGCAGCGGTGTCGGAGTAGTCTCCTACGAGCAGTACTTC
CASSGVGVVSYEQYF
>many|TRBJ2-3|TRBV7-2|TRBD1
TGTGCCAGCAGGTCGGACAGGGTCGGCACAGATACGCAGTATTTT
CASRSDRVGTDTQYF
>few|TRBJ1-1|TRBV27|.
TGTGCCAGCAGTTTAGCGGACCCTCTATACACTGAAGCTTTCTTT
CASSLADPLYTEAFF
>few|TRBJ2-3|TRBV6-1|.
TGTGCCATACGAGTTCCGGCGTACACAGATACGCAGTATTTT
CAIRVPAYTDTQYF
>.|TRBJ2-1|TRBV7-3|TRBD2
TGTGCCAGCAGCTCTCAAGCGGGGGGGCCCAATGAGCAGTTCTTC
CASSSQAGGPNEQFF
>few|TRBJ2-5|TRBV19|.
TGTGCCAGTAGTATACTCGGGACCGATCAAGAGACCCAGTACTTC
CASSILGTDQETQYF
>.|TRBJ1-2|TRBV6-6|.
TGTGCCAGCAGTTACTTGGCAGGGCCCCACTATGGCTACACCTTC
CASSYLAGPHYGYTF
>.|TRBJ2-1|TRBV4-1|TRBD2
TGTGCCAGCAGCCAAGATGACGGGGGGGCCACCTACAATGAGCAGTTCTTC
CASSQDDGGATYNEQFF
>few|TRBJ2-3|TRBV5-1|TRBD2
TGCGCCAGCAGCTTGGTAGCGGGCTCAGCAGATACGCAGTATTTT
CASSLVAGSADTQYF
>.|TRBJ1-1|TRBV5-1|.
TGCGCCAGAGGTCAAAGGGGGAGGTACACTGAAGCTTTCTTT
CARGQRGRYTEAFF
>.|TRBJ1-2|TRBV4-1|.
TGCGCCAGCAGCCAAGATGAGGCCTACACCTTC
CASSQDEAYTF
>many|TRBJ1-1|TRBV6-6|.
TGTGCCAGCAGTTACACAGCCATGAACACTGAAGCTTTCTTT
CASSYTAMNTEAFF
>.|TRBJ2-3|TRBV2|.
TGTGCCAGCAGATCCCGGGACCACGAGTATTTT
CASRSRDHEYF
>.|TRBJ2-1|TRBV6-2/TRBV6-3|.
TGTGCCAGCTGCCCAGAGCCTCGTGGCAATGAGCAGTTCTTC
CASCPEPRGNEQFF
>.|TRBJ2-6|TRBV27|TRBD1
TGTGCCAGCTCTACAGGGGGGAGCGTCCTGACTTTC
CASSTGGSVLTF
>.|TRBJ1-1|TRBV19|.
TGTGCCAGTAGTACCGCAGGGTTCAGGAACACTGAAGCTTTCTTT
CASSTAGFRNTEAFF
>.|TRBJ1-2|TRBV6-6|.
TGTGTCAGCATCGAGGGGGTCAGGCGTCTTAACTATGGCTACACCTTC
CVSIEGVRRLNYGYTF
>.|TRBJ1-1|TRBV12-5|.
TGTGCTAGTGGTTTGGTACTGGACAGTAGAAACACTGAAGCTTTCTTT
CASGLVLDSRNTEAFF
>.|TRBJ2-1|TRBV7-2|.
TGTGCCACCCGGTGGGAGAGCTCCTACAATGAGCAGTTCTTC
CATRWESSYNEQFF
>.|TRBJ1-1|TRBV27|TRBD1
TGTGCCAGCGGCGCCGGGACAGGGATATCTGAAGCTTTCTTT
CASGAGTGISEAFF
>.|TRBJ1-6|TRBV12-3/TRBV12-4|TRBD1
TGTGCCAACATCTCCGAGACCAGGGGGCGCGGGGACTATAATTCACCCCTCCACTTT
CANISETRGRGDYNSPLHF
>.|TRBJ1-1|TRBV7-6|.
TGTGCCAGCAGCTTAGCGACGGGTTGGGACACTGAAGCTTTCTTT
CASSLATGWDTEAFF
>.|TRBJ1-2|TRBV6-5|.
TGTGCCAGCAGTCAGGGGATTTCGAACTATGGCTACACCTTC
CASSQGISNYGYTF
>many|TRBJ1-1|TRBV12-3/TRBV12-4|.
TGTGCCAGCAGCTTGGGGGCCGCTGAAGCTTTCTTT
CASSLGAAEAFF
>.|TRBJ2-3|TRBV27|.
TGTGCCAGCAGTCCCCGAGGGGGTATTTCGTGGGATACGCAGTATTTT
CASSPRGGISWDTQYF